The present T cell receptor (beta chain) was sequenced within a study of cytomegalovirus exposure and HLA in healthy donors. Study-wide results and caveats: Being productive about 90% or about 30% of the time was typical of most TCR beta V segments in an earlier analysis.

A remark on this clone: What it binds is unknown.

Amplification used 60 Vbeta primers and 13 Jbeta primers. Generated by immunoSEQ multiplex PCR, the TCRdb table keeps only in-frame clones and is missing some. This sample has more than 150,000 clones, with over 70% found just once. The sample consisted of PBMCs. This sequence originates from a woman aged 25 to 39 in good health and CMV-seronegative.

The CDR3 loop reads CASSLSSRDTQYF. CDR3 nucleotides: TGTGCCAGCAGTTTATCGTCTAGGGATACGCAGTATTTT. The J gene is TRBJ2-3, the V gene TRBV27; D gene unclear. The CDR3 has 13 amino acids. CDR1 is MNHEY, CDR2 SMNVEV, per germline (reference sequence). Deletions cut 0 bases from V and 6 bases from J, with 7 bases between.